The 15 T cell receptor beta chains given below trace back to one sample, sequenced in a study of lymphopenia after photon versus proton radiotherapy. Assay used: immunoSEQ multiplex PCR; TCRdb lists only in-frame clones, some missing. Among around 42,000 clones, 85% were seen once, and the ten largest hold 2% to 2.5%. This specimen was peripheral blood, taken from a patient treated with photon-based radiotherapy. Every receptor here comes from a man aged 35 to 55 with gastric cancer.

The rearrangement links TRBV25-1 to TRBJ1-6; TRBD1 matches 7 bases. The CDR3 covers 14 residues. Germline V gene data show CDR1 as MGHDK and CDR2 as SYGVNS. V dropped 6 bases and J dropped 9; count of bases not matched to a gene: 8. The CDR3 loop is CASRSDRAASPLHF. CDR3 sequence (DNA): TGTGCCAGCAGATCCGACAGGGCGGCTTCACCCCTCCACTTT.

The chain's CDR3 is CASTNPWRGVSYNEQFF. CDR3 nucleotide sequence: TGTGCCAGCACCAACCCTTGGCGGGGGGTGTCCTACAATGAGCAGTTCTTC. This chain links TRBV7-2 with TRBJ2-1; TRBD2 agrees at 8 bases. CDR1 SGHTA and CDR2 FQGNSA come from the germline V gene. The V and J ends lost 7 bases and 1 base, in that order; junction bases with no gene match: 12. The length of the CDR3 is 17 residues.

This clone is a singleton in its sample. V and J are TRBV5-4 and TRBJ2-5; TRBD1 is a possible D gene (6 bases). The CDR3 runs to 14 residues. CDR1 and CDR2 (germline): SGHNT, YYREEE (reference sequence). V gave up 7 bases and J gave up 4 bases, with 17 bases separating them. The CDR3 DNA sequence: TGTGCCAGCGGACCGTTGGGGGCAAGAGAGACCCAGTACTTC. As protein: CASGPLGARETQYF.

Here the CDR3 DNA reads TGTGCCAGTAGTATATCGGGGGGTAGTCAGCCCCAGCATTTT. This gives the protein CASSISGGSQPQHF. The gene calls are TRBV19 and TRBJ1-5; weak D call: TRBD1 (5 bases). Germline loops: CDR1 LNHDA, CDR2 SQIVND (reference sequence). The CDR3 covers 14 residues. Trimming left V 2 bases short and J 6 bases short, with 11 bases between.

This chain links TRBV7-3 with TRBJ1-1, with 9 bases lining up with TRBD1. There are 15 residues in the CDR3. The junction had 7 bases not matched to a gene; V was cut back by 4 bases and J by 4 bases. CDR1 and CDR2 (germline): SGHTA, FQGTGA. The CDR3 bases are TGTGCCAGCAGCTCCGGCGGGGACAGGGTCACTGAAGCTTTCTTT. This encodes CASSSGGDRVTEAFF.

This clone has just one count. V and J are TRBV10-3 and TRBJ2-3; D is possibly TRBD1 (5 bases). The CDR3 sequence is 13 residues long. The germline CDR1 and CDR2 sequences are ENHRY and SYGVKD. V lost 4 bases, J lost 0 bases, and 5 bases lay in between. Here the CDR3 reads CAISGGSTDTQYF. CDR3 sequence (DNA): TGTGCCATCAGTGGGGGCAGCACAGATACGCAGTATTTT.

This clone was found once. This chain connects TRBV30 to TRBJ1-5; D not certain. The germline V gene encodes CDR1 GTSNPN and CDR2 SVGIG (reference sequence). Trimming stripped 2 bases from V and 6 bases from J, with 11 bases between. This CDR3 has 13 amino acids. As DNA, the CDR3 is TGTGCCTGGAGTCTCTTAACGGGTCAGCCCCAGCATTTT. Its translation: CAWSLLTGQPQHF.

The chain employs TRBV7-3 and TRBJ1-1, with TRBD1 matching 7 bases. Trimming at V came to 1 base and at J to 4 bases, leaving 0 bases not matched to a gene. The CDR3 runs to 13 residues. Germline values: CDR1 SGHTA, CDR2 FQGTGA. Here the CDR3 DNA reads TGTGCCAGCAGCTTAAACAGGGGCACTGAAGCTTTCTTT. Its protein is CASSLNRGTEAFF.

CDR3 sequence: CASGADSYGYTF. Written as DNA, the CDR3 is TGTGCTAGTGGGGCCGACAGCTATGGCTACACCTTC. The V call is TRBV12-5, the J call TRBJ1-2; D perhaps matches TRBD1 (5 bases). Germline values: CDR1 LGHNT, CDR2 FRNRAP. The CDR3 is made up of 12 amino acids. V was cut by 6 bases and J by 4 bases, with 9 bases left in between. Filled out from reference TRBV12-5 and TRBJ1-2, the complete variable domain reads DARVTQTPRHKVTEMGQEVTMRCQPILGHNTVFWYRQTMMQGLELLAYFRNRAPLDDSGMPKDRFSAEMPDATLATLKIQPSEPRDSAVYFCASGADSYGYTFGSGTRLTVV.

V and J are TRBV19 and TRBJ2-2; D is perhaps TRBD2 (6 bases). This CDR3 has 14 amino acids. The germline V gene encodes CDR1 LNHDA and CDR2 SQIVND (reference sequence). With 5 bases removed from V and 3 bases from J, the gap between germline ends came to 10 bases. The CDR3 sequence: CASSGRIYTGELFF. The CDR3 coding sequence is TGTGCCAGTAGTGGGAGGATTTACACCGGGGAGCTGTTTTTT.

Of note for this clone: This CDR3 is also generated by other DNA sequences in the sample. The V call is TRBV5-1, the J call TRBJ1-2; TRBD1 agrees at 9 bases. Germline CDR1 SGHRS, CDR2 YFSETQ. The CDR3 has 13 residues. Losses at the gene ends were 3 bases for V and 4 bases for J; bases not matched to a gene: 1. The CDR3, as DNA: TGCGCCAGCAGCTCGGGACAGGGCTATGGCTACACCTTC. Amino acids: CASSSGQGYGYTF.

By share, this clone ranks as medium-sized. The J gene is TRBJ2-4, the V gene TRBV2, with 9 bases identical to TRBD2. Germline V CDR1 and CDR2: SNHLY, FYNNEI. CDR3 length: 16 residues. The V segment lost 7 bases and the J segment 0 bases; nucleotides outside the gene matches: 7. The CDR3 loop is CASTTASGEAKNIQYF. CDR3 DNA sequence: TGTGCCAGCACCACCGCTAGCGGGGAAGCCAAAAACATTCAGTACTTC.

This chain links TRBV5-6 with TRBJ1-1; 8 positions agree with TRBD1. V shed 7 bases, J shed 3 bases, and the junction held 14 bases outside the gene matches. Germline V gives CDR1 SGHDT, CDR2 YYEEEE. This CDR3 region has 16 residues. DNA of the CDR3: TGTGCCAGCCGTGGGGGACAGGCGGGATTGCACACTGAAGCTTTCTTT. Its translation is CASRGGQAGLHTEAFF.

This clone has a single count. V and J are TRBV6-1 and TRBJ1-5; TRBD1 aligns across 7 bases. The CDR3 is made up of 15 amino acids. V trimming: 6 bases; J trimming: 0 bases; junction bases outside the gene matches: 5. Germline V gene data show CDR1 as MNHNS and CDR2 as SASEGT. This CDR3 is CASSGGGYSNQPQHF. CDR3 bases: TGTGCCAGCAGCGGAGGGGGCTATAGCAATCAGCCCCAGCATTTT.

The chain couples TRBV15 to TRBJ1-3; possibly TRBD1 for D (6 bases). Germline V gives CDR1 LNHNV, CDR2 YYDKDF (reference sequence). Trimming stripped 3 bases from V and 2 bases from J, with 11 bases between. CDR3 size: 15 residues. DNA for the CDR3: TGTGCCACCAGCAGTGGGTCAGGGGCTGGAAACACCATATATTTT. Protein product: CATSSGSGAGNTIYF.